This paragraph reports one T cell receptor beta chain. Its specificity is unknown. Sequencing was performed with immunoSEQ multiplex PCR; in TCRdb, only in-frame clones are kept and a portion is missing. The table has several thousand clones, roughly 81% seen once; the top ten hold more than 10%. The entry originates in a study of immune cell composition in non-small cell lung cancer. Study context: Most cases were lung adenocarcinoma or squamous cell carcinoma.

Normal lung was sampled as far from the tumour as possible, at least 3 cm. The CDR3 contains 15 residues. With 6 bases removed from V and 0 bases from J, the gap between germline ends came to 11 bases. Germline V gene data show CDR1 as MNHEY and CDR2 as SMNVEV (reference sequence). Study-level findings and limits: No significant correlation existed between pack-years smoked and tumour clonality. Shared sequences between tumour-reactive and dominant in vivo clones were not proven.

This receptor was identified in a human donor with non-small cell lung cancer. This sequence joins TRBV27 and TRBJ1-4; D unresolved. The sample was non-adjacent lung tissue. Here the CDR3 DNA reads TGTGCCAGCAGGGTCTCAAGGGCAACTAATGAAAAACTGTTTTTT. It translates to CASRVSRATNEKLFF.